This T cell receptor (beta chain) is drawn from a study of CD8+ T cells in alopecia areata. About the research overall: Treated patients swallowed 5 to 10 mg of oral tofacitinib twice daily. Study results and caveats: Association of baseline CD8+ expansion with response is uncertain owing to one nonresponder.

Extracted RNA was reverse transcribed, and the resulting cDNA served as sequencing template. The method was immunoSEQ multiplex PCR; TCRdb's version includes in-frame clones alone and lacks a portion of them. The repertoire includes 110,000 to 150,000 clones, roughly four fifths of them detected once, and roughly 25% sits in the top ten. Indicated treatment: oral pan-JAK inhibitor, 5-10 mg twice daily. Researchers gathered lesional scalp punch biopsies and peripheral blood from patients with alopecia areata. Points on this clone: Its specificity is unknown.

This CDR3 has 14 residues. V lost 3 bases and J lost 0, with 9 bases in between. Germline V gene sequence: CDR1 LNHNV, CDR2 YYDKDF (reference sequence). The sequenced sample was CD8+ T cells sorted from blood, obtained at week 4, from a patient treated with tofacitinib. The rearrangement uses TRBV15 and TRBJ2-7, with a possible D match to TRBD2 (6 bases). This TCR came from a human donor with alopecia areata. The CDR3 is CATSRGGVSYEQYF. DNA for the CDR3: TGTGCCACCAGCAGGGGCGGGGTCTCCTACGAGCAGTACTTC.